This TCR beta chain was found in a study of blood T cell repertoires in COVID-19. In the study overall: The United States, Italy and Spain provided the acute and convalescent COVID-19 samples.

As handled by the study authors: Nucleated cell number was recorded as an estimate derived from reference gene primer amplification. Method: immunoSEQ multiplex PCR; TCRdb's copy keeps in-frame clones and lacks some. V and J calls and clone size are as listed in that table; D and trimming were resolved from the DNA. This table has about 200,000 clones, about 78% appearing once. The V segment lost 6 bases and the J segment 5 bases; nucleotides outside the gene matches: 10. The germline gives CDR1 SEHNR, CDR2 FQNEAQ (reference sequence). The CDR3 runs 15 residues. The sequence came from a woman in her 70s with acute or convalescent COVID-19. The specimen sequenced was peripheral blood. The rearrangement links TRBV7-9 to TRBJ1-1; 9 bases are shared with TRBD1. DNA for the CDR3: TGTGCCAGCAGTGATTTTGGGACAGGGAGGACTGAAGCTTTCTTT. It translates to CASSDFGTGRTEAFF.